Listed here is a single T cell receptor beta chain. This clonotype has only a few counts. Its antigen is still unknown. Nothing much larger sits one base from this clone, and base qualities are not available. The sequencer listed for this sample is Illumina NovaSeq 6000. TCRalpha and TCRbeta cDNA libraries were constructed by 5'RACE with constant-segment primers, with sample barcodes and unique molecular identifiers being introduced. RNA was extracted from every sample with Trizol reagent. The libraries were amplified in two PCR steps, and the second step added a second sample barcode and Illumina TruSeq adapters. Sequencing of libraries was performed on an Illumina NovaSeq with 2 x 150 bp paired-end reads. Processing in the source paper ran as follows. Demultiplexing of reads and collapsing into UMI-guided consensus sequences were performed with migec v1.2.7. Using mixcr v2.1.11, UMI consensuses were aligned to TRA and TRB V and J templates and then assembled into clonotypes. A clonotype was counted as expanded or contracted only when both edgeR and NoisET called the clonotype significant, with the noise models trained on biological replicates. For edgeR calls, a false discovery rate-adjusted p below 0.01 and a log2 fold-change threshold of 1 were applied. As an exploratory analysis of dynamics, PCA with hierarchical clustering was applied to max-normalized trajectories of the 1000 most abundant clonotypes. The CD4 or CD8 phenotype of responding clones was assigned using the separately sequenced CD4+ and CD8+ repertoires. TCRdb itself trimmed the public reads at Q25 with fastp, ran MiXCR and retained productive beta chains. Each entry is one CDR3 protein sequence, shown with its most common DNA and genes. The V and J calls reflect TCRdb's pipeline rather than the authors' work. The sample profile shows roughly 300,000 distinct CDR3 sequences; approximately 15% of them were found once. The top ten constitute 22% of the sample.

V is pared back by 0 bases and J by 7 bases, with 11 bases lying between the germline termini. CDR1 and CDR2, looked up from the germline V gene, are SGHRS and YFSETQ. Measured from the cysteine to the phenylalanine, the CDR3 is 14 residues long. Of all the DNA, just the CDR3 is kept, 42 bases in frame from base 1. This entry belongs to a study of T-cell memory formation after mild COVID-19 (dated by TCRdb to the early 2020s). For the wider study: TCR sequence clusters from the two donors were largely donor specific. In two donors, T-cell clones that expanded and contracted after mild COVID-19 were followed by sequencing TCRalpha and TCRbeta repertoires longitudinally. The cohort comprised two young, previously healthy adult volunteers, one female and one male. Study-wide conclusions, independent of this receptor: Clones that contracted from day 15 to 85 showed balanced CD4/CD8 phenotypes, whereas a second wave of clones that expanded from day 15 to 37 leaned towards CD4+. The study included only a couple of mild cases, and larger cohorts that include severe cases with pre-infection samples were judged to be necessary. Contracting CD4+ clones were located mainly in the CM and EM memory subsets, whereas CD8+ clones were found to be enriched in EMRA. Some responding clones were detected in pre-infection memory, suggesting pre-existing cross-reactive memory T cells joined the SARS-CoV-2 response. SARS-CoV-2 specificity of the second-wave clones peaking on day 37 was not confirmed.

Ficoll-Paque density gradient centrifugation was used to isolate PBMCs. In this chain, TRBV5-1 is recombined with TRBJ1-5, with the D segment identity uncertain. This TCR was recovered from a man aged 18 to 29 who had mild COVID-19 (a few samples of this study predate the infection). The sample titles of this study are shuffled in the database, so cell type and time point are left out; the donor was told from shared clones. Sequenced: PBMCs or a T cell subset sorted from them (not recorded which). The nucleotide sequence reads TGCGCCAGCAGCTTGGTGGGTAGCGGGCAGCCCCAGCATTTT. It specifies CASSLVGSGQPQHF.